This T cell receptor beta chain was documented in a study of T cell responses to AZD1222 COVID-19 vaccine. Germline assignment: CDR1 SGHNT and CDR2 YENEEA. Unmatched junction bases numbered 9, after V lost 5 bases and J lost 1 base. The CDR3 is 18 amino acids. Sequencing used immunoSEQ multiplex PCR; TCRdb keeps in-frame clones, though not all of them. The sample lists some 120,000 clones; more than 80% were seen once. This receptor was obtained from an adult who received the AZD1222 COVID-19 vaccine. Specimen: peripheral blood, collected 28 days after the second AZD1222 dose. The genes are TRBV11-3 and TRBJ2-2; 11 bases agree with TRBD2. This CDR3 reads CASSPHFSGGVNTGELFF. As DNA, the CDR3 is TGTGCCAGCAGCCCCCACTTTAGCGGGGGGGTGAACACCGGGGAGCTGTTTTTT. Drawing the rest from reference TRBV11-3 and TRBJ2-2, the complete variable domain is EAGVVQSPRYKIIEKKQPVAFWCNPISGHNTLYWYLQNLGQGPELLIRYENEEAVDDSQLPKDRFSAERLKGVDSTLKIQPAELGDSAVYLCASSPHFSGGVNTGELFFGEGSRLTVL.